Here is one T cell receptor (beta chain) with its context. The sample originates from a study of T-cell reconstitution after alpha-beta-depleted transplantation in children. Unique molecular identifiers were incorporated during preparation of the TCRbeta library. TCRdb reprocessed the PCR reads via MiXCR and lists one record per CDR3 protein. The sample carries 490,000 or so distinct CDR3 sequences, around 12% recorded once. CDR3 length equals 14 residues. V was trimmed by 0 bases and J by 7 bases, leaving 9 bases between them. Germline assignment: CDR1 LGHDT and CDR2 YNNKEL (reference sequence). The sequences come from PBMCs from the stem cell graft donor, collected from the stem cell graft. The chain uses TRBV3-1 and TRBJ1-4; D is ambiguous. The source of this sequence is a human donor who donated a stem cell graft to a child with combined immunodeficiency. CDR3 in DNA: TGTGCCAGCAGCCAAGATTTTCGGAGTGAAAAACTGTTTTTT. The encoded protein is CASSQDFRSEKLFF. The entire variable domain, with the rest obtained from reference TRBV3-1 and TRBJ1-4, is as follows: DTAVSQTPKYLVTQMGNDKSIKCEQNLGHDTMYWYKQDSKKFLKIMFSYNNKELIINETVPNRFSPKSPDKAHLNLHINSLELGDSAVYFCASSQDFRSEKLFFGSGTQLSVL.